This T cell receptor (beta chain) was documented in a study of blood T cells in healthy people across ages. A sample-barcoded 5' primer and a J-beta primer mix were used in a second PCR of roughly 7 to 11 cycles. MiXCR, run by TCRdb on the 5' RACE reads, gives a single entry per CDR3 protein. Among over 300,000 distinct CDR3 sequences, 45% to 60% were seen once, and the ten largest hold 45% to 60%. This CDR3 spans 19 amino acids. V was trimmed by 3 bases and J by 0 bases, leaving 21 bases between them. The donors, all healthy, were Caucasians living in Russia, aged about 6 to 90. Sequences were obtained from blood. The V and J genes are TRBV12-3 or TRBV12-4 and TRBJ1-5; maybe TRBD1 (6 bases). The TCR was taken from a man aged 60 to 69 in good health. Written as DNA, the CDR3 is TGTGCCAGCAGTTTTCTCAGGGGCGGGGGCGGGTATAGCAATCAGCCCCAGCATTTT. As protein: CASSFLRGGGGYSNQPQHF.